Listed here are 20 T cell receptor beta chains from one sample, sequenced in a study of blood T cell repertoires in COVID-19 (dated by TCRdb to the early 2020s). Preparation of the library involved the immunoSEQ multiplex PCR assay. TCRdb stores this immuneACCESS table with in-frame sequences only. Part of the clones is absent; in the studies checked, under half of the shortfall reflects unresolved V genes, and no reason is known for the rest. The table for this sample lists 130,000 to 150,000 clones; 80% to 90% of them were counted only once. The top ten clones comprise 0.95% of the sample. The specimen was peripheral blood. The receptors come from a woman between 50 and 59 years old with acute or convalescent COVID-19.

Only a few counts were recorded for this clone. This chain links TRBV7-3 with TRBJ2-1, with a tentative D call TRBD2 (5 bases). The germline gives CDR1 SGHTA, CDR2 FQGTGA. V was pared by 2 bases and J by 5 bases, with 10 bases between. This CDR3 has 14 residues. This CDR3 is CASSLVGNDNEQFF. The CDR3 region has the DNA TGTGCCAGCAGCTTAGTCGGGAATGACAATGAGCAGTTCTTC.

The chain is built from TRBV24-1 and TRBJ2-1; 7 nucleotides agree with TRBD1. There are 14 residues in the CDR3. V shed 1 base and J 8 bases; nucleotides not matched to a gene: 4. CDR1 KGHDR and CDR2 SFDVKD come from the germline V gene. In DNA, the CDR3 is TGTGCCACCAGTGATTTTTACAGGGGATATGAGCAGTTCTTC. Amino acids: CATSDFYRGYEQFF.

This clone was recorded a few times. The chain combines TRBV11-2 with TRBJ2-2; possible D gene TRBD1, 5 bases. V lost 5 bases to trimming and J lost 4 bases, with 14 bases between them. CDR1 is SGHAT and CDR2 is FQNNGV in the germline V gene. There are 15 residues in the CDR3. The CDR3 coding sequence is TGTGCCAGCAGCCCCGGCCCAAGGGGCACCGGGGAGCTGTTTTTT. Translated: CASSPGPRGTGELFF.

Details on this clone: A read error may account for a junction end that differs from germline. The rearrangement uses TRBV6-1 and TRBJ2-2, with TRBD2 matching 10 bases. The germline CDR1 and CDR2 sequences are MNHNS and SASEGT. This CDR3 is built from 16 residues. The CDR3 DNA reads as TGCGCCAGCAGTGCGGAACGGACTAGCGGCACCGGGGAGCTGTTTTTT. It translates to CASSAERTSGTGELFF.

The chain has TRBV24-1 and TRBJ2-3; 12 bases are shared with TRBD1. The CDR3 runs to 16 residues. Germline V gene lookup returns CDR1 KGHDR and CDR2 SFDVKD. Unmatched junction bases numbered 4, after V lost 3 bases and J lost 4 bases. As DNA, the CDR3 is TGTGCCACCAGTGATGCCGGGACAGGGGGCGCAGATACGCAGTATTTT. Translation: CATSDAGTGGADTQYF.

CDR3 in amino acids: CAYTGQTEAFF. CDR3 bases: TGTGCCTATACGGGACAGACTGAAGCTTTCTTT. The chain employs TRBV11-2 and TRBJ1-1, with 7 nucleotides matching TRBD1. CDR1 SGHAT and CDR2 FQNNGV come from the germline V gene. The ends lost 11 bases at V and 5 bases at J; junction bases unmatched: 5. The CDR3 loop spans 11 amino acids.

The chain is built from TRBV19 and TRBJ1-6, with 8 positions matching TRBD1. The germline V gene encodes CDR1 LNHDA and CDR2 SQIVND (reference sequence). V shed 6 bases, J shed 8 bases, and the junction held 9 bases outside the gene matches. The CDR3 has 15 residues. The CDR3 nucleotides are TGTGCCAGTAGCCCAGGGGGCGAGGGGCATTCACCCCTCCACTTT. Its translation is CASSPGGEGHSPLHF.

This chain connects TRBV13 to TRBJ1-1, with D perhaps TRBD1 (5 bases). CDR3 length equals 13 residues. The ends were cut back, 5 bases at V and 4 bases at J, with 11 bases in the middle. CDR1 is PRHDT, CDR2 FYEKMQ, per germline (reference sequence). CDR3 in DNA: TGTGCCAGCAGCGAGACAGTTAGCACTGAAGCTTTCTTT. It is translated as CASSETVSTEAFF. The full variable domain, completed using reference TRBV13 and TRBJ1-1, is AAGVIQSPRHLIKEKRETATLKCYPIPRHDTVYWYQQGPGQDPQFLISFYEKMQSDKGSIPDRFSAQQFSDYHSELNMSSLELGDSALYFCASSETVSTEAFFGQGTRLTVV.

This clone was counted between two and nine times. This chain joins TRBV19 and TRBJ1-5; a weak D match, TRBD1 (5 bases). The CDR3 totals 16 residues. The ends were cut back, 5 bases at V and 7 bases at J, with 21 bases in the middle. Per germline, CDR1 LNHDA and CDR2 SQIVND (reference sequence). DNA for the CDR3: TGTGCCAGTAGTGGGAGACTAGGGGAGAGGCACCAGCCCCAGCATTTT. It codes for CASSGRLGERHQPQHF.

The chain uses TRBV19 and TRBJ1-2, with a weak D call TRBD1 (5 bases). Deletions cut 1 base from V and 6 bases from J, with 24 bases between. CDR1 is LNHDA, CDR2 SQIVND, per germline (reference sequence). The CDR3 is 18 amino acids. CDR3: CASSIAGGTLSEGNGYTF. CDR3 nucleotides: TGTGCCAGTAGTATAGCCGGGGGGACCTTGAGCGAGGGTAATGGCTACACCTTC.

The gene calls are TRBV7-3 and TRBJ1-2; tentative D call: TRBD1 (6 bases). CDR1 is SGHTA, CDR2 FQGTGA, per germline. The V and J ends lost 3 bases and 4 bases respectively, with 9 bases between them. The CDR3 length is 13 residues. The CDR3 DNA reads TGTGCCAGCAGCTTGACAGGCTCCTATGGCTACACCTTC. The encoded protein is CASSLTGSYGYTF.

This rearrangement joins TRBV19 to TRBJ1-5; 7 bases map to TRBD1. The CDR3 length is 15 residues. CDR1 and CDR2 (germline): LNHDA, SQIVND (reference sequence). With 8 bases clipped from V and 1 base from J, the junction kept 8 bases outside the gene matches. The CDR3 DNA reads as TGTGCCAGTCTTCTAGGGGGCCGAAGCAATCAGCCCCAGCATTTT. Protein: CASLLGGRSNQPQHF.

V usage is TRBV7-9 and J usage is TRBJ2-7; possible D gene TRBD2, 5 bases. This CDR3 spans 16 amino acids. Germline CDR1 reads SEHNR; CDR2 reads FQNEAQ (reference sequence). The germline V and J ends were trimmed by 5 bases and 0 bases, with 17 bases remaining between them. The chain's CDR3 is CASSPSGFEGSYEQYF. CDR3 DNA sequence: TGTGCCAGCAGCCCGTCCGGGTTTGAGGGCTCCTACGAGCAGTACTTC.

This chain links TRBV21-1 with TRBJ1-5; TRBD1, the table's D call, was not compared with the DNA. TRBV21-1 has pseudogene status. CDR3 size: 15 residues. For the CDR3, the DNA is TGTGCCAGCAGCAAGCTGCACAGCTACAGTCCGCCCCAGCATTTT. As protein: CASSKLHSYSPPQHF.

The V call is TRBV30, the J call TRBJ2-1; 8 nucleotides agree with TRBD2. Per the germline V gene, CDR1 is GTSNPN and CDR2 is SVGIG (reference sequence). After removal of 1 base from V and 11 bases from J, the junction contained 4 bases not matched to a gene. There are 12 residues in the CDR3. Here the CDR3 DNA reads TGTGCCTGGAGTGCCAGCGGGGGAAAGCAGTTCTTC. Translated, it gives CAWSASGGKQFF. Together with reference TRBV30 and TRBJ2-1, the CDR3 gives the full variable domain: SQTIHQWPATLVQPVGSPLSLECTVEGTSNPNLYWYRQAAGRGLQLLFYSVGIGQISSEVPQNLSASRPQDRQFILSSKKLLLSDSGFYLCAWSASGGKQFFGPGTRLTVL.

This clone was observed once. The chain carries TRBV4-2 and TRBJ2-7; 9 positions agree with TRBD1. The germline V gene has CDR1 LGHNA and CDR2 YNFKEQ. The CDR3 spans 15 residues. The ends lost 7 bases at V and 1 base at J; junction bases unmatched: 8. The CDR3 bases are TGTGCCAGCACCCTCAAGACAGGGGGATCCTACGAGCAGTACTTC. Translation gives CASTLKTGGSYEQYF.

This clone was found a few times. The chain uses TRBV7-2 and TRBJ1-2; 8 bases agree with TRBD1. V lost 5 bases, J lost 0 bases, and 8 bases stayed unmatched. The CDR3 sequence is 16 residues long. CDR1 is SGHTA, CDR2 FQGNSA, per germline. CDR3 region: CASSQDRGFANYGYTF. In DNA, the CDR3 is TGTGCCAGCAGCCAAGACAGGGGCTTTGCTAACTATGGCTACACCTTC.

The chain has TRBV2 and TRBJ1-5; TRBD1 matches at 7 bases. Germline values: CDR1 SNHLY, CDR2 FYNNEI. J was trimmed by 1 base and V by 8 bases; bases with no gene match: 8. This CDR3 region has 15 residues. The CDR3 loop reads CASGQGGGSNQPQHF. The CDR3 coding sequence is TGTGCCAGCGGTCAAGGGGGCGGAAGCAATCAGCCCCAGCATTTT.

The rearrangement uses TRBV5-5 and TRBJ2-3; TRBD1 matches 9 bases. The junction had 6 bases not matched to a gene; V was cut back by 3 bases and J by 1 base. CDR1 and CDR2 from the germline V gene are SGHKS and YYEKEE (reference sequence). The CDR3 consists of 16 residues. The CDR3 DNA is TGTGCCAGCAGCTATTTACAGGGGGCAGGCACAGATACGCAGTATTTT. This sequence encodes CASSYLQGAGTDTQYF.

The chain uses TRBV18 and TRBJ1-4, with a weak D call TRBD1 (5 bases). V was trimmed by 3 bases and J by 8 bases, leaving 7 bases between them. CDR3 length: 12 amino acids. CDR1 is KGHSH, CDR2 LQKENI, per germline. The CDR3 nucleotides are TGTGCCAGCTCACCGGACACCGAAAAACTGTTTTTT. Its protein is CASSPDTEKLFF.